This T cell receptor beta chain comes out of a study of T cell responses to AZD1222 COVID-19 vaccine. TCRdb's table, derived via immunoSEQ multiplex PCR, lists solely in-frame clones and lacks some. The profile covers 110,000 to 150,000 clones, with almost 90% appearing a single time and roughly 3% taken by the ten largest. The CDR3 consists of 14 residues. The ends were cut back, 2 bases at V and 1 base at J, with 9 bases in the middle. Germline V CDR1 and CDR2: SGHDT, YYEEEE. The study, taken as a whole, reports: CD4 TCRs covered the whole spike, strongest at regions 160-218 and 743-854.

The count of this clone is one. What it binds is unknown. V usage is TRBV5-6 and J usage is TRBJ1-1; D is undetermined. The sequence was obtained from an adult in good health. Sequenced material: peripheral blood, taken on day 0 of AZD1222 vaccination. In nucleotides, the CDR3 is TGTGCCAGCAGCTTCGTTGCGGGGAACACTGAAGCTTTCTTT. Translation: CASSFVAGNTEAFF. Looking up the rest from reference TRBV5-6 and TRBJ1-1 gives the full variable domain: DAGVTQSPTHLIKTRGQQVTLRCSPKSGHDTVSWYQQALGQGPQFIFQYYEEEERQRGNFPDRFSGHQFPNYSSELNVNALLLGDSALYLCASSFVAGNTEAFFGQGTRLTVV.